This TCR beta chain was found in a study of a mutant IDH1 vaccine in newly diagnosed glioma. At the level of the study: Mean patient age was approximately 39 years; around 60% were male and roughly 38% female. Before enrollment, patients got radiotherapy alone, temozolomide alone, or mostly the combination.

Some clones are missing from TCRdb's copy, which holds only in-frame ones; the method was immunoSEQ multiplex PCR. The sample has roughly 34,000 clones, approximately 87% seen once; the top ten hold 9.5% to 15%. Time point defined: week 47, end of study. Vaccinated patients received 300 ug of mutant IDH1 20-mer peptide per dose, with topical imiquimod. On this clone itself: Its antigen remains unknown.

The study's findings and limits: Apparently unrelated to pseudoprogression were changes in the top peripheral T cell clonotypes.

The sequence was collected from a woman aged 30 to 39 with glioma. The sequencing used PBMCs, collected from a glioma patient whose treatment included an IDH1 peptide vaccine.

CDR3 DNA: TGTGCCAGCAGCCAAGACAGGCGACATTCCTACGAGCAGTACTTC. This translates into CASSQDRRHSYEQYF. The chain has TRBV14 and TRBJ2-7, with D unclear. Trimming removed 0 bases at V and 1 base at J, with 10 bases between. Germline loops: CDR1 SGHDN, CDR2 FVKESK. The CDR3 extends over 15 amino acids.